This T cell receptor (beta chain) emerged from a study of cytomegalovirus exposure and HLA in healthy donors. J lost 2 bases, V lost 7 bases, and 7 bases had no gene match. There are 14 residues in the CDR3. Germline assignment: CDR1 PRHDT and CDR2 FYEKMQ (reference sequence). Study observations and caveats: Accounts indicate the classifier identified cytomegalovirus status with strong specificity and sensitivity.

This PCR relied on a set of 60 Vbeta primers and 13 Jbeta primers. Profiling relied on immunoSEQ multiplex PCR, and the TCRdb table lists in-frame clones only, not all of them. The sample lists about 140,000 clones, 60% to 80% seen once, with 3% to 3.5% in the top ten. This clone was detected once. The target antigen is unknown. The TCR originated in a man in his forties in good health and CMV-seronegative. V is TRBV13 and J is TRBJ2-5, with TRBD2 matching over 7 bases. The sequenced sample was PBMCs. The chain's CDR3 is CASTPRGTQETQYF. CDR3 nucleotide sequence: TGTGCCAGCACCCCGCGGGGGACGCAAGAGACCCAGTACTTC.